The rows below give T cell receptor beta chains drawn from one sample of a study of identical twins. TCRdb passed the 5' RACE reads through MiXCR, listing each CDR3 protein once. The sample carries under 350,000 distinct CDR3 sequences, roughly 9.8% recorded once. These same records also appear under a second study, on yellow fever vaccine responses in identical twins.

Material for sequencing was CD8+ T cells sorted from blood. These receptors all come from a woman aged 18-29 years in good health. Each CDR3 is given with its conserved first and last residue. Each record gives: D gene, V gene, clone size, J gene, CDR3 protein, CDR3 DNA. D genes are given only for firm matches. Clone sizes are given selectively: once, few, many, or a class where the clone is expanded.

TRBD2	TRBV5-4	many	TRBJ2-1	CASSLVLAAVYNEQFF	TGTGCCAGCAGCTTAGTACTAGCGGCGGTCTACAATGAGCAGTTCTTC
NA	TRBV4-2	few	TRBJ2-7	CASSQNPLQTSSYEQYF	TGTGCCAGCAGCCAAAACCCGCTCCAGACGAGCTCCTACGAGCAGTACTTC
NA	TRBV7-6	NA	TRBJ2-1	CASAESSYNEQFF	TGTGCCAGCGCGGAGAGCTCCTACAATGAGCAGTTCTTC
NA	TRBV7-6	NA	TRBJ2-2	CASSPRAGELFF	TGTGCCAGCAGCCCGAGGGCGGGGGAGCTGTTTTTT
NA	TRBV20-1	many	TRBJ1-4	CSARAREKGNSATNEKLFF	TGCAGTGCTAGGGCAAGGGAAAAGGGAAATTCTGCAACTAATGAAAAACTGTTTTTT
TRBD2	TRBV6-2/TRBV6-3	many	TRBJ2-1	CASMGLAPSSYNEQFF	TGTGCCTCGATGGGACTAGCCCCGAGCTCCTACAATGAGCAGTTCTTC
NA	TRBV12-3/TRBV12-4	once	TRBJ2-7	CASSIRVGLRAYEQYF	TGTGCCAGCAGCATTCGGGTAGGATTGCGGGCCTACGAGCAGTACTTC
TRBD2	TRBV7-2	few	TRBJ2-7	CASSPVPSGRDEQYF	TGTGCCAGCAGCCCCGTTCCTAGCGGGAGGGATGAGCAGTACTTC
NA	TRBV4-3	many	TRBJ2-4	CASSHGQGLENIQYF	TGCGCCAGCAGCCATGGTCAGGGGTTAGAAAACATTCAGTACTTC
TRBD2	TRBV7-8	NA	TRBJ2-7	CASSDLGLASAYEQYF	TGTGCCAGCAGCGATCTTGGACTAGCGAGCGCCTACGAGCAGTACTTC
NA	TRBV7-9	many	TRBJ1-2	CASTPEDRNGYTF	TGTGCCAGCACCCCAGAGGACAGAAATGGCTACACCTTC
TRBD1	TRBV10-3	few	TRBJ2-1	CAISESWAGGDEQFF	TGTGCCATCAGTGAGTCGTGGGCAGGGGGCGATGAGCAGTTCTTC